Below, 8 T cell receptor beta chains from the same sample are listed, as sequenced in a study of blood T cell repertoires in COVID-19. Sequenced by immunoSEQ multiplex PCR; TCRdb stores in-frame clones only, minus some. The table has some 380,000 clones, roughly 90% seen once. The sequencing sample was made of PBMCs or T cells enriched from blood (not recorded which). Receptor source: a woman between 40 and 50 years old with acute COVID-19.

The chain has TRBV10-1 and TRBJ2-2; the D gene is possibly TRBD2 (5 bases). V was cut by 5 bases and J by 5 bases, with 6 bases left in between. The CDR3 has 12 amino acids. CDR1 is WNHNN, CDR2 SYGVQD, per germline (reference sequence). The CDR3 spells CASSRGTGELFF. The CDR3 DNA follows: TGCGCCAGCAGTCGGGGTACCGGGGAGCTGTTTTTT.

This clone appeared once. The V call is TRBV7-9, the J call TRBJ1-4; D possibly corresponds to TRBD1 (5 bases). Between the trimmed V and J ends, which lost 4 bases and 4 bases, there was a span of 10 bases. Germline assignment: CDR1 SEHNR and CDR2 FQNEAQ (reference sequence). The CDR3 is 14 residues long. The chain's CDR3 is CASSSGQFNEKLFF. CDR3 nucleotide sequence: TGTGCCAGCAGCTCCGGACAATTTAATGAAAAACTGTTTTTT.

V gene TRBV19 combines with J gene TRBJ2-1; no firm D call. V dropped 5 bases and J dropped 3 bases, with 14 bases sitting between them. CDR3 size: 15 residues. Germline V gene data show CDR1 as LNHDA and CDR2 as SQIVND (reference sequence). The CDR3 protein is CASSLGSRGYNEQFF. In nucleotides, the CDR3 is TGTGCCAGTAGTTTAGGCTCAAGAGGCTACAATGAGCAGTTCTTC.

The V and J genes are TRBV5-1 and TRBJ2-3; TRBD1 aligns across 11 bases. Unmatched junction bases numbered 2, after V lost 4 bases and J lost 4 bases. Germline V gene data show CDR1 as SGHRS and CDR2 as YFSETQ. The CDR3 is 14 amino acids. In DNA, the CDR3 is TGCGCCAGCAGCGTGGGACAGGGGGCAGATACGCAGTATTTT. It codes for CASSVGQGADTQYF.

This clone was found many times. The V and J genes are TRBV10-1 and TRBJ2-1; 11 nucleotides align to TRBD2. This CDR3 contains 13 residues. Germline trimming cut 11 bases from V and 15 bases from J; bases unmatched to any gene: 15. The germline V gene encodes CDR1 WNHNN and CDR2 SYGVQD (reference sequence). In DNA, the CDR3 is TGCGCCGCCTCTAGCGGGGGGACTTCGGTCCTGTTCTTC. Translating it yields CAASSGGTSVLFF.

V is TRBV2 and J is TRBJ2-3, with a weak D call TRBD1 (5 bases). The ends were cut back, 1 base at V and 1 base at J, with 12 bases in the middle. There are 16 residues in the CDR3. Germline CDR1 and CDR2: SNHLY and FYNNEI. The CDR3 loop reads CASSEVGSQGTDTQYF. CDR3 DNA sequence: TGTGCCAGCAGTGAAGTAGGGTCACAGGGCACAGATACGCAGTATTTT.

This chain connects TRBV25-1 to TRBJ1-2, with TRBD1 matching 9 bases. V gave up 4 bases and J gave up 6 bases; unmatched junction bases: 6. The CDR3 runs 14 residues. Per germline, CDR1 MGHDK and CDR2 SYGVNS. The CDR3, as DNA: TGTGCCAGCAGTGCCTGGACAGGGGTGAATGGCTACACCTTC. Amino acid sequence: CASSAWTGVNGYTF.

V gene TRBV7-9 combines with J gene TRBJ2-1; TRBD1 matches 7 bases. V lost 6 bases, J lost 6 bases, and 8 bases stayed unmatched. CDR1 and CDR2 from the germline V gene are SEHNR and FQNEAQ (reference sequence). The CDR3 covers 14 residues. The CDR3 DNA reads TGTGCCAGCAGAAGGGACAGCGGTTCCAATGAGCAGTTCTTC. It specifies CASRRDSGSNEQFF.